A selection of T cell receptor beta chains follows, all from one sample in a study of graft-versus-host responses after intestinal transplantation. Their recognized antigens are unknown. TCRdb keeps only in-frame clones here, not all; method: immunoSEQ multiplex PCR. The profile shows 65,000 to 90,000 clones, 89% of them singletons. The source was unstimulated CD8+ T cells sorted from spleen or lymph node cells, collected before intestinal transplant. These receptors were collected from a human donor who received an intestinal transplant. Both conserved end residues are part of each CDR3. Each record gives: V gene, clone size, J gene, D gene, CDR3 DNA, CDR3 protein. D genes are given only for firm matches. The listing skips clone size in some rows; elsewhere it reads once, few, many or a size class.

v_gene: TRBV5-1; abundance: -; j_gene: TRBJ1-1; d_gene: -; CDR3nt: TGCGCCAGCAGCTTGGCACAGAACACTGAAGCTTTCTTT; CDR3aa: CASSLAQNTEAFF
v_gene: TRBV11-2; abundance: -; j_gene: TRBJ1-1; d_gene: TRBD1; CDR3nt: TGTGCCAGCAGACCAAAATGGACAGGGGTGACTGAAGCTTTCTTT; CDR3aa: CASRPKWTGVTEAFF
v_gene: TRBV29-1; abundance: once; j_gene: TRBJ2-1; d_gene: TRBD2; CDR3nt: TGCAGCGTTTTTGGCGGGAGCTCCTACAATGAGCAGTTCTTC; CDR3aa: CSVFGGSSYNEQFF
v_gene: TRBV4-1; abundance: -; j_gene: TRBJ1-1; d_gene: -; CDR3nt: TGCGCCAGCAGCCAGGAGCAGGGATTCACTGAAGCTTTCTTT; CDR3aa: CASSQEQGFTEAFF
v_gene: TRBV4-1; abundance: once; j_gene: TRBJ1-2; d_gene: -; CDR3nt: TGCGCCAGCAGCCAAGGATGGGGGGTAGGGTATGGCTACACCTTC; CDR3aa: CASSQGWGVGYGYTF
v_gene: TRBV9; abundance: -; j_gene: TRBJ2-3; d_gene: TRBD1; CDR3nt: TGTGCCAGCAGCGGCCGGGACAGCCGCACAGATACGCAGTATTTT; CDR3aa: CASSGRDSRTDTQYF
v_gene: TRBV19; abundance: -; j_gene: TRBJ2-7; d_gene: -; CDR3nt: TGTGCCAGTAGTCTCGGGGATTCCTACGAGCAGTACTTC; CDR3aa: CASSLGDSYEQYF
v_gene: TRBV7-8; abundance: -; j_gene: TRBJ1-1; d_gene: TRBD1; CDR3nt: TGTGCCAGCAGCTTAGGATTCGGGGCTGGGGGACAGGGGGGAACTGAAGCTTTCTTT; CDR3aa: CASSLGFGAGGQGGTEAFF
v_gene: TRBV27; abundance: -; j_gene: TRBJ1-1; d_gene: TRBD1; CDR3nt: TGTGCCAGCAGTTTAAGTGGGACAGTCCCTGAGGGGACTGAAGCTTTCTTT; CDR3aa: CASSLSGTVPEGTEAFF
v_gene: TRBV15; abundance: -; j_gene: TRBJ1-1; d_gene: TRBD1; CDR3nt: TGTGCCACCAGCATCTACAGGGGGCAGACTGAAGCTTTCTTT; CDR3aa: CATSIYRGQTEAFF
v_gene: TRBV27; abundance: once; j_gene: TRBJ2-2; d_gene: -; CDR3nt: TGTGCCAGCAGTCAGTGGCTAGCTGGCACCGGGGAGCTGTTTTTT; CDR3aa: CASSQWLAGTGELFF
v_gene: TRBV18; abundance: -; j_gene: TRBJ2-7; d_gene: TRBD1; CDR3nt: TGTGCCAGCTCGCAAGGACAGGGGCCCTCCTACGAGCAGTACTTC; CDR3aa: CASSQGQGPSYEQYF
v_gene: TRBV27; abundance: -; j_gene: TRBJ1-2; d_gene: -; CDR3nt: TGTGCCAGCAGTTTCTCAGCCTTGGGGGGGTATGGCTACACCTTC; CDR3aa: CASSFSALGGYGYTF
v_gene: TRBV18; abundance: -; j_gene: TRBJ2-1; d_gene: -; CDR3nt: TGTGCCAGCTCACCTTGGACAGTTAAGCAGTTCTTC; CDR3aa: CASSPWTVKQFF
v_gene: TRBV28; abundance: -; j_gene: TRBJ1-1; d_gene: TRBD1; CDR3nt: TGTGCCAGCAGTTTTAAAGGAAGTGGGACAGGGGGTTGGAGGGCTTTCTTT; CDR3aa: CASSFKGSGTGGWRAFF
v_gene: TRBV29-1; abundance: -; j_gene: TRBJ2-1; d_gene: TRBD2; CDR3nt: TGCAGCGTTGAAGGGGGGACTACGATTGACAATGAGCAGTTCTTC; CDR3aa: CSVEGGTTIDNEQFF
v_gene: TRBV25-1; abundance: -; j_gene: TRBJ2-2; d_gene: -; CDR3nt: TGTGCCAGCAGACTTACCGGGGAGCTGTTTTTT; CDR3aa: CASRLTGELFF
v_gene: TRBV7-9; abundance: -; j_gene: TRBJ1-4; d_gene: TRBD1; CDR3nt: TGTGCCAGCAGCTCGGGACAGGGTGTAAATCCTAATGAAAAACTGTTTTTT; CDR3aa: CASSSGQGVNPNEKLFF
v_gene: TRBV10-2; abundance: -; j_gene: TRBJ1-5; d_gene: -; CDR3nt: TGCGCCAGCAGTGACGGGCAGGGGAATCAGCCCCAGCATTTT; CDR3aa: CASSDGQGNQPQHF
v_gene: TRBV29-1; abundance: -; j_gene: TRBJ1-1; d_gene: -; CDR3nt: TGCAGCGTTGTGGAGGGTGACGCTTTCTTT; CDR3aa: CSVVEGDAFF
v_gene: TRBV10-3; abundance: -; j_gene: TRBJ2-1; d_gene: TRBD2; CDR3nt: TGTGCCATCAGTGACCTAGCGGGGGACCACAATGAGCAGTTCTTC; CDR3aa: CAISDLAGDHNEQFF
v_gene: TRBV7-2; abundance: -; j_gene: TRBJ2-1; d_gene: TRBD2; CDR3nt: TGTGCCAGCAGCTTTGAGCGGGAGATCAATGAGCAGTTCTTC; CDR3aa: CASSFEREINEQFF